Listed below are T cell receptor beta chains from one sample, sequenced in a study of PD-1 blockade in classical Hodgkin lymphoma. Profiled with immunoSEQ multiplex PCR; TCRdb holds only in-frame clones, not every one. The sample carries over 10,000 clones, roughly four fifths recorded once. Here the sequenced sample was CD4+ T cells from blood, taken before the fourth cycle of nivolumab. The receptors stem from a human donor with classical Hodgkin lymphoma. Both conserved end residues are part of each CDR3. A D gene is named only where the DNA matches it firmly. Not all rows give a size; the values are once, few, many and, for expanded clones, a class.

CDR3 DNA: TGCGCCAGCAGCCAAGTCGGCCTCAGGGGGCAAGGTGGAAACGAGCAGTACTTC; CDR3 protein: CASSQVGLRGQGGNEQYF; clone size: NA; V gene: TRBV4-1; J gene: TRBJ2-7; D gene: TRBD1
CDR3 DNA: TGTGCCAGCAATAGGGGGAGGACTGAAGCTTTCTTT; CDR3 protein: CASNRGRTEAFF; clone size: once; V gene: TRBV2; J gene: TRBJ1-1; D gene: NA
CDR3 DNA: TGTGCCAGCAGCCGCCGCGGGGCGGACACTGAAGCTTTCTTT; CDR3 protein: CASSRRGADTEAFF; clone size: few; V gene: TRBV4-2; J gene: TRBJ1-1; D gene: NA
CDR3 DNA: TGTGCCAGCAGTTCCCTACGGACAGGGGGCCGGTATGGCTACACCTTC; CDR3 protein: CASSSLRTGGRYGYTF; clone size: NA; V gene: TRBV28; J gene: TRBJ1-2; D gene: TRBD1
CDR3 DNA: TGTGCCAGCAGCTTATCTGGTGGGTCCTACGAGCAGTACTTC; CDR3 protein: CASSLSGGSYEQYF; clone size: NA; V gene: TRBV7-3; J gene: TRBJ2-7; D gene: NA
CDR3 DNA: TGTGCCAGCAGTCTCGGACGGTTGAACACTGAAGCTTTCTTT; CDR3 protein: CASSLGRLNTEAFF; clone size: NA; V gene: TRBV2; J gene: TRBJ1-1; D gene: NA
CDR3 DNA: TGCGCCAGCAGCATACAGGTCTATAGCAATCAGCCCCAGCATTTT; CDR3 protein: CASSIQVYSNQPQHF; clone size: NA; V gene: TRBV4-3; J gene: TRBJ1-5; D gene: NA
CDR3 DNA: TGTGCCAGCCGTCGAGCGGGAGTCTACAATGAGCAGTTCTTC; CDR3 protein: CASRRAGVYNEQFF; clone size: NA; V gene: TRBV2; J gene: TRBJ2-1; D gene: TRBD2
CDR3 DNA: TGTGCCAGCAGTCGCAGGGGGAGCCGTGAAGGCTACAATGAGCAGTTCTTC; CDR3 protein: CASSRRGSREGYNEQFF; clone size: NA; V gene: TRBV28; J gene: TRBJ2-1; D gene: TRBD1
CDR3 DNA: TGTGCCAGCAGCTCCTGGACAGGGAGCACAGATACGCAGTATTTT; CDR3 protein: CASSSWTGSTDTQYF; clone size: once; V gene: TRBV7-6; J gene: TRBJ2-3; D gene: TRBD1
CDR3 DNA: TGTGCCAGCAGCTTAGAAGCATCGTCCTACGAGCAGTACTTC; CDR3 protein: CASSLEASSYEQYF; clone size: NA; V gene: TRBV7-6; J gene: TRBJ2-7; D gene: NA
CDR3 DNA: TGTGCTAGTGGTAGGGACACGAGCTATGGCTACACCTTC; CDR3 protein: CASGRDTSYGYTF; clone size: NA; V gene: TRBV12-5; J gene: TRBJ1-2; D gene: NA
CDR3 DNA: TGTGCCAGCAGTATGAGCTATTCAAATGAAAAACTGTTTTTT; CDR3 protein: CASSMSYSNEKLFF; clone size: NA; V gene: TRBV27; J gene: TRBJ1-4; D gene: NA
CDR3 DNA: TGCAGCGTCCAACCACGGGCTTCCCCCACTGAAGCTTTCTTT; CDR3 protein: CSVQPRASPTEAFF; clone size: NA; V gene: TRBV29-1; J gene: TRBJ1-1; D gene: NA
CDR3 DNA: TGTGCCAGCTCACCCACTAGCGGGGCTAGCACAGATACGCAGTATTTT; CDR3 protein: CASSPTSGASTDTQYF; clone size: once; V gene: TRBV18; J gene: TRBJ2-3; D gene: TRBD2
CDR3 DNA: TGTGCCAGCAGCACGGACCCAGGTCCCTACGAGCAGTACTTC; CDR3 protein: CASSTDPGPYEQYF; clone size: NA; V gene: TRBV5-4; J gene: TRBJ2-7; D gene: NA
CDR3 DNA: TGTGCCAGCAGTTTAACTGCAGGCCGCTCTGGAAACACCATATATTTT; CDR3 protein: CASSLTAGRSGNTIYF; clone size: NA; V gene: TRBV28; J gene: TRBJ1-3; D gene: NA
CDR3 DNA: TGTGCTAGTGGTTTGCTTTACCAAGGGGGAAATCAGCCCCAGCATTTT; CDR3 protein: CASGLLYQGGNQPQHF; clone size: NA; V gene: TRBV12-5; J gene: TRBJ1-5; D gene: NA
CDR3 DNA: TGTGCCAGCAGTTATATGAAGCCTGGACAGGGCTACAATGAGCAGTTCTTC; CDR3 protein: CASSYMKPGQGYNEQFF; clone size: NA; V gene: TRBV28; J gene: TRBJ2-1; D gene: TRBD1
CDR3 DNA: TGTGCCTGGAGTCCCGGACCCAGCCCTACCTCTGAAGCTTTCTTT; CDR3 protein: CAWSPGPSPTSEAFF; clone size: few; V gene: TRBV30; J gene: TRBJ1-1; D gene: NA
CDR3 DNA: TGTGCCAGCAGCTTGGCCGGACAGGGTGGCTATGGCTACACCTTC; CDR3 protein: CASSLAGQGGYGYTF; clone size: once; V gene: TRBV5-6; J gene: TRBJ1-2; D gene: TRBD1
CDR3 DNA: TGTGCCAGCAGCTTATTTCTAGGGACTGTATCCTACGAGCAGTACTTC; CDR3 protein: CASSLFLGTVSYEQYF; clone size: once; V gene: TRBV7-2; J gene: TRBJ2-7; D gene: NA
CDR3 DNA: TGCAGCGGCGGACAGGGGGCTTATGGCTACACCTTC; CDR3 protein: CSGGQGAYGYTF; clone size: NA; V gene: TRBV29-1; J gene: TRBJ1-2; D gene: TRBD1
CDR3 DNA: TGCGCCAGCAGCCGGACGGTGGGAGAGACCCAGTACTTC; CDR3 protein: CASSRTVGETQYF; clone size: NA; V gene: TRBV4-1; J gene: TRBJ2-5; D gene: NA
CDR3 DNA: TGTGCCAGCAGTTACTCTCGGGGGAACCTACAAAAACTGTTTTTT; CDR3 protein: CASSYSRGNLQKLFF; clone size: NA; V gene: TRBV6-5; J gene: TRBJ1-4; D gene: NA
CDR3 DNA: TGTGCCAGCAGCAAGTCAAAGACTAGCGGGGGGCCCGGGACCCAGTACTTC; CDR3 protein: CASSKSKTSGGPGTQYF; clone size: NA; V gene: TRBV7-2; J gene: TRBJ2-5; D gene: TRBD2
CDR3 DNA: TGCGCCAGCAGTGAATTAGCGGGGGGGTTGGAGACCCAGTACTTC; CDR3 protein: CASSELAGGLETQYF; clone size: NA; V gene: TRBV10-1; J gene: TRBJ2-5; D gene: TRBD2
CDR3 DNA: TGTGCCAGCTCACCAGGCATGTTGGGTGGGAATGGCTACACCTTC; CDR3 protein: CASSPGMLGGNGYTF; clone size: NA; V gene: TRBV18; J gene: TRBJ1-2; D gene: NA
CDR3 DNA: TGCGCCAGCACCCTTGATTCGGGCGGCAATCAGCCCCAGCATTTT; CDR3 protein: CASTLDSGGNQPQHF; clone size: NA; V gene: TRBV5-1; J gene: TRBJ1-5; D gene: NA
CDR3 DNA: TGTGCCAGCAGTTACAAAGGCTATGGCTACACCTTC; CDR3 protein: CASSYKGYGYTF; clone size: NA; V gene: TRBV6-6; J gene: TRBJ1-2; D gene: NA
CDR3 DNA: TGTGCCTGGAGTACGGGCGATGAGCAGTTCTTC; CDR3 protein: CAWSTGDEQFF; clone size: NA; V gene: TRBV30; J gene: TRBJ2-1; D gene: NA
CDR3 DNA: TGTGCCTGGAGTGTAGGGGGAGGGGGTTACGAGCAGTACTTC; CDR3 protein: CAWSVGGGGYEQYF; clone size: NA; V gene: TRBV30; J gene: TRBJ2-7; D gene: NA
CDR3 DNA: TGTGCCAGCAGCGCGGGACAGGGACGGGGTGAAGCTTTCTTT; CDR3 protein: CASSAGQGRGEAFF; clone size: NA; V gene: TRBV5-4; J gene: TRBJ1-1; D gene: TRBD1
CDR3 DNA: TGTGCCAGCAGTACGGGACGGCCGGGAAAACTGTTTTTT; CDR3 protein: CASSTGRPGKLFF; clone size: NA; V gene: TRBV6-5; J gene: TRBJ1-4; D gene: NA
CDR3 DNA: TGCGCCAGCAGCCAGGGGACAGCAAGCTCCTACGAGCAGTACTTC; CDR3 protein: CASSQGTASSYEQYF; clone size: NA; V gene: TRBV4-1; J gene: TRBJ2-7; D gene: TRBD1
CDR3 DNA: TGTGCCAGCGGAGAAAGGGGAAGCACAGATACGCAGTATTTT; CDR3 protein: CASGERGSTDTQYF; clone size: NA; V gene: TRBV7-9; J gene: TRBJ2-3; D gene: NA
CDR3 DNA: TGTGCCAGCAGCTTAGTAGCGGGGGCCCAAGATACGCAGTATTTT; CDR3 protein: CASSLVAGAQDTQYF; clone size: NA; V gene: TRBV7-9; J gene: TRBJ2-3; D gene: TRBD2
CDR3 DNA: TGTGCCAGCAGTTACCTAGGACAGTACAATGAGCAGTTCTTC; CDR3 protein: CASSYLGQYNEQFF; clone size: NA; V gene: TRBV6-5; J gene: TRBJ2-1; D gene: NA
CDR3 DNA: TGTGCCAGCAGTCCAGAGACAGCAAACTATGGCTACACCTTC; CDR3 protein: CASSPETANYGYTF; clone size: NA; V gene: TRBV2; J gene: TRBJ1-2; D gene: NA
CDR3 DNA: TGTGCCAGCAGCCCGAGGGGAGCGAATTATGGCTACACCTTC; CDR3 protein: CASSPRGANYGYTF; clone size: NA; V gene: TRBV9; J gene: TRBJ1-2; D gene: NA
CDR3 DNA: TGTGCCAGCAGCTTGGGGGTGGGAAACACCGGGGAGCTGTTTTTT; CDR3 protein: CASSLGVGNTGELFF; clone size: NA; V gene: TRBV7-6; J gene: TRBJ2-2; D gene: NA
CDR3 DNA: TGCGCCAGCAGCTATCCGGGACTAGCGGGAGGGCGTCACGAGCAGTACTTC; CDR3 protein: CASSYPGLAGGRHEQYF; clone size: NA; V gene: TRBV5-1; J gene: TRBJ2-7; D gene: TRBD2
CDR3 DNA: TGCGCCAGCAGCCAAGGGGGGTACAGGACCGTGGGTTACGACGAGCAGTACTTC; CDR3 protein: CASSQGGYRTVGYDEQYF; clone size: NA; V gene: TRBV4-1; J gene: TRBJ2-7; D gene: NA
CDR3 DNA: TGTGCCAGCAGTTTAACGGGCGCAACTAATGAAAAACTGTTTTTT; CDR3 protein: CASSLTGATNEKLFF; clone size: NA; V gene: TRBV28; J gene: TRBJ1-4; D gene: NA
CDR3 DNA: TGTGCCAGTAGTAGACATCGCCAGGGTTCAGGCTACGAGCAGTACTTC; CDR3 protein: CASSRHRQGSGYEQYF; clone size: NA; V gene: TRBV19; J gene: TRBJ2-7; D gene: NA
CDR3 DNA: TGCGCCAGCAGCTTGGGACCCGACCATTCCGGAAACACCATATATTTT; CDR3 protein: CASSLGPDHSGNTIYF; clone size: NA; V gene: TRBV5-1; J gene: TRBJ1-3; D gene: NA
CDR3 DNA: TGTGCCAGCAGCCACGGACTAGCGGGAGGATCGGATACGCAGTATTTT; CDR3 protein: CASSHGLAGGSDTQYF; clone size: NA; V gene: TRBV11-3; J gene: TRBJ2-3; D gene: TRBD2
CDR3 DNA: TGTGCCAGCAGCCCGGGACAGGCCTCCTCTGGAAACACCATATATTTT; CDR3 protein: CASSPGQASSGNTIYF; clone size: NA; V gene: TRBV9; J gene: TRBJ1-3; D gene: TRBD1
CDR3 DNA: TGTGCCAGCTGTGGGGAAGTGCTGGTTAGTTCACCCCTCCACTTT; CDR3 protein: CASCGEVLVSSPLHF; clone size: NA; V gene: TRBV2; J gene: TRBJ1-6; D gene: NA